This T cell receptor beta chain comes out of a study of T-cell memory formation after mild COVID-19. Study-level points and caveats: Contracting clones localized mainly to CM and EM when CD4+ and mainly to EMRA when CD8+. CD4/CD8 balance characterized clones contracting day 15 to 85, and CD4+ skew characterized later expanders.

This clonotype was counted between two and nine times. What it recognizes is unknown. TCRdb used MiXCR to reprocess the 5' RACE reads, holding one entry per CDR3 protein. The repertoire includes about 250,000 distinct CDR3 sequences, 15% of them detected once, and approximately 2.1% sits in the top ten. The CDR3 has 13 residues. The germline CDR1 and CDR2 sequences are KGHDR and SFDVKD. V shed 3 bases and J shed 2 bases, with 6 bases lying between them. Sequenced: PBMCs or a T cell subset sorted from them (not recorded which). The chain couples TRBV24-1 to TRBJ1-2; tentatively, D is TRBD1 (5 bases). The sequence derives from an adult woman who had mild COVID-19 (a few samples of this study predate the infection). Cell type and time point are not known. Here the CDR3 DNA reads TGTGCCACCAGTGATGGGGGGAACTATGGCTACACCTTC. Translating it yields CATSDGGNYGYTF.